A single sample gave rise to the 32 T cell receptor beta chains below, sequenced in a study of blood T cells in healthy people across ages. PCR was performed a second time for about 7 to 11 cycles using a sample-barcoded 5' primer and a J-beta primer mix. MiXCR, applied by TCRdb to the 5' RACE reads, yields one record per CDR3 protein. Of about 780,000 distinct CDR3 sequences listed, 35% to 50% were seen once; the top ten hold roughly 20%. Sequences were obtained from blood. These TCRs come from a man older than 75 in good health.

The gene calls are TRBV7-9 and TRBJ1-6; D not certain. CDR3 size: 13 residues. From germline, CDR1 is SEHNR and CDR2 FQNEAQ (reference sequence). The germline V and J ends were trimmed by 6 bases and 12 bases, with 15 bases remaining between them. CDR3 in DNA: TGTGCCAGCAGTGTGGGAGTCGATCGACCCCTCCACTTT. This sequence encodes CASSVGVDRPLHF.

V is TRBV7-2 and J is TRBJ1-1; D call uncertain. From germline, CDR1 is SGHTA and CDR2 FQGNSA. Trimming shortened V by 2 bases and J by 4 bases, and 8 bases separated the two germline ends. This CDR3 comprises 13 residues. CDR3 amino acids: CASSLFRGTEAFF. In DNA form, the CDR3 reads TGTGCCAGCAGCTTATTCCGGGGCACTGAAGCTTTCTTT.

This clonotype was found once. This sequence may be a read error, since a much larger clone differs from it by one base. The chain has TRBV3-1 and TRBJ1-2; D unclear. The CDR3 sequence is 15 residues long. Trimming pared 0 bases from V and 2 bases from J, leaving 10 bases between. Germline CDR1 is LGHDT and CDR2 is YNNKEL (reference sequence). The CDR3 sequence: CASSQERFENYGYTF. The CDR3 DNA follows: TGTGCCAGCAGCCAAGAACGCTTTGAGAACTATGGCTACACCTTC.

The table lists this clonotype with a few counts. The chain is built from TRBV7-8 and TRBJ1-1; the D is unclear. This CDR3 has 14 residues. Germline V gene lookup returns CDR1 SGHVS and CDR2 FQNEAQ. The V end lost 5 bases, the J end lost 8 bases, and 18 bases lay between the germline ends. CDR3 coding DNA: TGTGCCAGCAGCCTCGGAACTAGCGCAGGAGAAGCTTTCTTT. It specifies CASSLGTSAGEAFF.

This clonotype occurred a few times. The gene calls are TRBV5-1 and TRBJ2-5; 10 bases match TRBD1. This CDR3 comprises 14 residues. CDR1 and CDR2 from the germline V gene are SGHRS and YFSETQ. The V gene end was trimmed by 4 bases and the J gene end by 3 bases; junction bases not matched to a gene: 3. CDR3: CASSGTGAEETQYF. CDR3 in DNA: TGCGCCAGCAGCGGGACAGGGGCGGAAGAGACCCAGTACTTC.

This clonotype is a singleton in its sample. The CDR3 is CASSQAILADTQYF. The DNA of the CDR3 is TGCGCCAGCAGCCAAGCTATCTTGGCAGATACGCAGTATTTT. The genes are TRBV4-3 and TRBJ2-3; unclear D gene. The CDR3 length is 14 residues. Trimming left V 1 base short and J 4 bases short, with 9 bases between. The germline V gene encodes CDR1 LGHNA and CDR2 YSLEER.

This clonotype has just a few counts. The gene calls are TRBV28 and TRBJ2-7; D gene ambiguous. Between the trimmed V and J ends, which lost 7 bases and 6 bases, there was a span of 16 bases. This CDR3 has 13 residues. Germline lookup yields CDR1 MDHEN and CDR2 SYDVKM. CDR3 sequence reads: CASTLGGYSEQYF. Here the CDR3 DNA reads TGTGCCAGCACTCTGGGTGGCTACTCCGAGCAGTACTTC.

To note about this clonotype: At one of its ends the junction is not consistent with the germline gene, which may arise from a read error. The chain recombines TRBV14 with TRBJ2-7; TRBD2 might be the D (5 bases). The CDR3 totals 13 residues. CDR1 is SGHDN and CDR2 is FVKESK in the germline V gene. The CDR3 here is CAGSQDLRGEQYF. CDR3 coding DNA: TGTGCCGGCAGCCAAGATCTGCGCGGGGAGCAGTACTTC. Filled out from reference TRBV14 and TRBJ2-7, the complete variable domain reads EAGVTQFPSHSVIEKGQTVTLRCDPISGHDNLYWYRRVMGKEIKFLLHFVKESKQDESGMPNNRFLAERTGGTYSTLKVQPAELEDSGVYFCAGSQDLRGEQYFGPGTRLTVT.

The genes are TRBV18 and TRBJ2-1; weak D call: TRBD2 (6 bases). CDR1 and CDR2 (germline): KGHSH, LQKENI. V lost 6 bases, J lost 9 bases, and 18 bases lay in between. This CDR3 has 14 residues. The CDR3 DNA sequence: TGTGCCAGCTCCCTCCGCGGGGTATGGAGTGAGCAGTTCTTC. Translated, it gives CASSLRGVWSEQFF.

The rearrangement uses TRBV7-2 and TRBJ2-5; D is possibly TRBD2 (6 bases). The assigned J gene may be wrong: the sequence end matches TRBJ2-4 better. The CDR3 loop spans 14 amino acids. The germline V gene encodes CDR1 SGHTA and CDR2 FQGNSA. In DNA form, the CDR3 reads TGTGCCAGCGGCGGGGCGGGGCCGTCTGGCATTCAGTACTTC. Amino acids: CASGGAGPSGIQYF.

This clonotype was observed a few times. Written as DNA, the CDR3 is TGTGCCAGCAGTGCGGACTGGGGGGAGACCCAGTACTTC. It specifies CASSADWGETQYF. V is TRBV2 and J is TRBJ2-5; perhaps D is TRBD1 or TRBD2 (5 bases each). The CDR3 totals 13 residues. V lost 4 bases to trimming and J lost 5 bases, with 11 bases between them. Germline CDR1 SNHLY, CDR2 FYNNEI.

The chain has TRBV3-1 and TRBJ2-7, with TRBD2 identical over 8 bases. The CDR3 length is 17 residues. The V and J ends lost 3 bases and 2 bases, in that order; junction bases with no gene match: 12. From germline, CDR1 is LGHDT and CDR2 YNNKEL (reference sequence). CDR3 in DNA: TGTGCCAGCAGCCAGCGGACGGCTAGCGGGTTTACCTACGAGCAGTACTTC. Translating it yields CASSQRTASGFTYEQYF.

This clonotype was seen many times. V is TRBV7-3 and J is TRBJ2-7; D is tentatively TRBD1 or TRBD2 (5 bases each). Germline CDR1 SGHTA, CDR2 FQGTGA. The CDR3 sequence is 13 residues long. Trimming took off 0 bases at V and 3 bases at J, with 6 bases between the two ends. The CDR3: CASSLTGDYEQYF. For the CDR3, the DNA is TGTGCCAGCAGCTTAACGGGGGACTACGAGCAGTACTTC.

This clonotype was found once. The V and J genes are TRBV12-5 and TRBJ2-2, with TRBD1 matching 9 bases. Trimming took 7 bases from V and 7 from J; bases not matched to a gene: 16. Germline CDR1 and CDR2: LGHNT and FRNRAP. This CDR3 spans 17 amino acids. This CDR3 reads CASAPFSGQGRIGELFF. Here the CDR3 DNA reads TGTGCTAGTGCCCCCTTCTCGGGACAGGGTAGAATCGGGGAGCTGTTTTTT.

As concerns this clonotype: This may arise from a read error, as a much more abundant clone is one base away. CDR3 nucleotides: TGCAGCGCTGAAGAATATCGCGGGTTGGGGGGTAGCGGAAAACAAGAGACCCAGTACTTC. Translating gives CSAEEYRGLGGSGKQETQYF. The chain carries TRBV29-1 and TRBJ2-5, with D tentatively TRBD2 (6 bases). Germline V gives CDR1 SQVTM, CDR2 ANQGSEA. The CDR3 spans 20 residues.

This clonotype was counted only a few times. The rearrangement joins TRBV29-1 to TRBJ2-7, with D possibly called TRBD1 or TRBD2 (5 bases each). Germline CDR1 is SQVTM and CDR2 is ANQGSEA. V lost 3 bases and J lost 0, with 12 bases in between. This CDR3 is built from 14 residues. In nucleotides, the CDR3 is TGCAGCGTTGATGGGGCAGGGAGCTCCTACGAGCAGTACTTC. Translated: CSVDGAGSSYEQYF.

The rearrangement joins TRBV6-2 or TRBV6-3 to TRBJ2-1; TRBD1 aligns across 8 bases. The CDR3 has 13 amino acids. CDR1 is MNHEY and CDR2 is SVGEGT in the germline V gene. The V segment lost 5 bases and the J segment 15 bases; nucleotides outside the gene matches: 12. In nucleotides, the CDR3 is TGTGCCAGCAGTCAACCCTCGACAGGGGCCTTGTTCTTC. This gives the protein CASSQPSTGALFF.

The V gene is TRBV6-5, the J gene TRBJ2-4; perhaps TRBD2 as D (5 bases). The J call may be incorrect, as the DNA end agrees better with TRBJ2-7. Germline assignment: CDR1 MNHEY and CDR2 SVGAGI. The CDR3 spans 14 residues. The DNA of the CDR3 is TGTGCCAGCAGGCGGGCCGGGGTCAACTACGAGCAGTACTTC. Encoded protein: CASRRAGVNYEQYF.

With respect to this clonotype: The CDR3 does not close with the conserved phenylalanine or tryptophan, likely indicating a read error. The chain links TRBV7-2 to TRBJ1-1; the D is unclear. CDR1 SGHTA and CDR2 FQGNSA come from the germline V gene. The CDR3 length is 14 residues. V was shortened by 0 bases and J by 1 base, with 6 bases between the two germline ends. The CDR3 sequence is CASSLAPGNTEAFL. CDR3 in DNA: TGTGCCAGCAGCTTAGCGCCAGGGAACACTGAAGCTTTCTTA.

This chain uses TRBV20-1 with TRBJ2-5; 8 positions agree with TRBD1. The CDR3 runs to 14 residues. Germline trimming cut 4 bases from V and 5 bases from J; bases unmatched to any gene: 9. CDR1 DFQATT and CDR2 SNEGSKA come from the germline V gene (reference sequence). CDR3 DNA: TGCAGTGCTAACCGACAGGGGAGTAGGGAGACCCAGTACTTC. Its protein product is CSANRQGSRETQYF.

This clonotype was seen only a few times. The chain recombines TRBV4-1 with TRBJ2-5; D is ambiguous. From germline, CDR1 is MGHRA and CDR2 YSYEKL. The CDR3 is 13 residues long. Trimming took 3 bases from V and 2 from J, leaving 7 bases between them. CDR3 in amino acids: CASSHYTQETQYF. The DNA for the CDR3 is TGCGCCAGCAGCCACTACACACAAGAGACCCAGTACTTC.

This clonotype was detected many times. This sequence joins TRBV20-1 and TRBJ2-1; D is possibly TRBD2 (6 bases). This CDR3 contains 13 residues. Germline lookup yields CDR1 DFQATT and CDR2 SNEGSKA (reference sequence). Trimming stripped 8 bases from V and 0 bases from J, with 11 bases between. The CDR3 region has the DNA TGCAGTTCCCGGGACTCCTCCTACAATGAGCAGTTCTTC. It specifies CSSRDSSYNEQFF.

The rearrangement uses TRBV7-6 and TRBJ1-5; 9 nucleotides match TRBD1. This CDR3 has 15 amino acids. The germline V gene encodes CDR1 SGHVS and CDR2 FNYEAQ. V was pared by 1 base and J by 7 bases, with 5 bases of the junction left unmatched. In DNA form, the CDR3 reads TGTGCCAGCAGCTTAGGTCCGACAGGGGGGCAGCCCCAGCATTTT. Translating gives CASSLGPTGGQPQHF.

This clonotype was seen once. The chain carries TRBV20-1 and TRBJ2-7, with D hard to call. The CDR3 contains 13 residues. From germline, CDR1 is DFQATT and CDR2 SNEGSKA (reference sequence). V lost 5 bases, J lost 7 bases, and 18 bases lay in between. The CDR3 coding sequence is TGCAGTGCTGAATTTGATTCGGTGGATGAGCAGTACTTC. It encodes CSAEFDSVDEQYF.

The J gene is TRBJ2-5, the V gene TRBV20-1, with 8 bases that match TRBD2. With 3 bases clipped from V and 11 bases from J, the junction kept 20 bases outside the gene matches. The CDR3 consists of 16 residues. Germline CDR1 is DFQATT and CDR2 is SNEGSKA (reference sequence). The CDR3 protein is CSARDPAGVGEREQYF. The CDR3 nucleotides read TGCAGTGCTAGGGACCCAGCGGGAGTGGGGGAAAGAGAGCAGTACTTC.

The chain couples TRBV29-1 to TRBJ2-3; the D gene is possibly TRBD2 (6 bases). V lost 7 bases to trimming and J lost 1 base, with 15 bases between them. Germline loops: CDR1 SQVTM, CDR2 ANQGSEA. This CDR3 contains 14 residues. Here the CDR3 DNA reads TGCAGCGCCCCCGGAGGGAGTGGCACAGATACGCAGTATTTT. It codes for CSAPGGSGTDTQYF.

This clonotype was detected many times. V is TRBV20-1 and J is TRBJ2-7; D ambiguous. The CDR3 covers 14 residues. CDR1 and CDR2 from the germline V gene are DFQATT and SNEGSKA (reference sequence). Trimming pared 5 bases from V and 3 bases from J, leaving 17 bases between. CDR3 nucleotides: TGCAGTGCTGACCTGGTTCGTGGAAACTACGAGCAGTACTTC. It is translated as CSADLVRGNYEQYF.

This clonotype was found a few times. The genes are TRBV4-3 and TRBJ2-5; D may be TRBD2 (5 bases). The better agreement between TRBJ2-7 and the DNA end casts doubt on the J call. Germline assignment: CDR1 LGHNA and CDR2 YSLEER. This CDR3 comprises 18 residues. CDR3 sequence: CASSQGARGSYSRYEQYF. The CDR3 nucleotides are TGCGCCAGCAGCCAAGGAGCGAGAGGGTCTTATTCGAGGTACGAGCAGTACTTC.

The CDR3 coding sequence is TGCGGGGGGATGCGAGGGGACGTAAATTCACCCCTCCACTTT. The encoded protein is CGGMRGDVNSPLHF. The chain recombines TRBV20-1 with TRBJ1-6, with D perhaps TRBD1 (5 bases). Germline-derived CDR1 and CDR2 are DFQATT and SNEGSKA (reference sequence). The CDR3 loop spans 14 amino acids.

In this sample, this clonotype turned up many times. V usage is TRBV18 and J usage is TRBJ2-7, with 10 bases lining up with TRBD1. The CDR3 sequence is 14 residues long. With V trimmed by 3 bases and J by 5 bases, 4 bases remained unmatched. Looked up from germline, CDR1 is KGHSH and CDR2 is LQKENI. The CDR3 nucleotides read TGTGCCAGCTCACCCCGGGACAGGGGTGACGAGCAGTACTTC. Its protein is CASSPRDRGDEQYF.

Here the CDR3 DNA reads TGTGCCAGCAGTTTCGGAGCGGGAGGCGGGCGGAGTGAGCAGTTCTTC. Amino acid sequence: CASSFGAGGGRSEQFF. The chain links TRBV28 to TRBJ2-1; TRBD2 matches 9 bases. The CDR3 is 16 amino acids. With V trimmed by 3 bases and J by 9 bases, 12 bases remained unmatched. The germline gives CDR1 MDHEN, CDR2 SYDVKM.

This chain uses TRBV4-3 with TRBJ2-5; 10 nucleotides align to TRBD1. Judging by the DNA end, TRBJ2-7 fits better; the J call may be wrong. There are 19 residues in the CDR3. CDR1 and CDR2 from the germline V gene are LGHNA and YSLEER. The CDR3 loop is CASSQALKNGTGASYEQYF. Here the CDR3 DNA reads TGCGCCAGCAGCCAAGCGCTAAAAAACGGGACAGGGGCTAGTTACGAGCAGTACTTC.